A single sample gave rise to the 27 T cell receptor beta chains below, sequenced in a study of blood T cell repertoires in COVID-19 (dated by TCRdb to 2020 to 2022). The method was the immunoSEQ multiplex PCR assay. The source is immuneACCESS, and TCRdb retained only in-frame sequences with V and J called. Part of the clones is not carried over; for the studies checked, unresolved V genes explain less than half of this, and the remainder is unexplained. The sample table records some 220,000 clones; 80% to 90% of these occur just once. The top ten hold 2.9% of the sample. The source material was peripheral blood. The receptor source for this set is a man aged 50 to 59 who had recovered from COVID-19.

This clone was observed a handful of times. This sequence joins TRBV7-8 and TRBJ2-7; 8 bases fit TRBD2. Germline V lookup: CDR1 SGHVS, CDR2 FQNEAQ. Unmatched junction bases numbered 10, after V lost 7 bases and J lost 2 bases. The CDR3 totals 15 residues. Written as DNA, the CDR3 is TGTGCCAGCACCTTGGGGAGCGGGAGCGCCTACGAGCAGTACTTC. Its translation: CASTLGSGSAYEQYF.

This sequence joins TRBV12-5 and TRBJ2-1; 13 bases fit TRBD2. Germline V gives CDR1 LGHNT, CDR2 FRNRAP. This CDR3 is 16 amino acids long. V dropped 5 bases and J dropped 7; count of bases not matched to a gene: 8. The CDR3 loop reads CASGLPGLAGLNEQFF. The CDR3 DNA reads TGTGCTAGTGGTCTCCCGGGACTAGCGGGGCTAAATGAGCAGTTCTTC.

This rearrangement joins TRBV28 to TRBJ1-4; the D gene is possibly TRBD1 (5 bases). Trimming pared 6 bases from V and 8 bases from J, leaving 19 bases between. CDR1 MDHEN and CDR2 SYDVKM come from the germline V gene. This CDR3 has 15 amino acids. The CDR3 spells CASSPGGGGREKLFF. The CDR3 DNA reads TGTGCCAGCAGCCCCGGGGGTGGGGGAAGGGAAAAACTGTTTTTT.

This chain connects TRBV3-1 (or the pseudogene TRBV3-2) to TRBJ2-7; D not certain. Germline CDR1 reads LGHDT; CDR2 reads YNNKEL (reference sequence). CDR3 length: 11 amino acids. Trimming took 6 bases from V and 7 from J, leaving 10 bases between them. DNA of the CDR3: TGTGCCAGCAGTCGCACGGAGGAGCAGTACTTC. The encoded protein is CASSRTEEQYF.

V usage is TRBV27 and J usage is TRBJ1-5, with D perhaps TRBD1 (5 bases). The V gene lost 1 base and the J gene lost 3 bases, with 10 bases spanning the gap. CDR1 and CDR2 from the germline V gene are MNHEY and SMNVEV (reference sequence). The CDR3 is made up of 15 amino acids. CDR3 sequence: CASSLWRGPNQPQHF. The CDR3 DNA reads as TGTGCCAGCAGTTTATGGCGGGGCCCCAATCAGCCCCAGCATTTT.

V usage is TRBV5-1 and J usage is TRBJ2-3; D possibly corresponds to TRBD2 (6 bases). The CDR3 runs to 15 residues. V was pared by 3 bases and J by 0 bases, with 11 bases between. CDR1 and CDR2 (germline): SGHRS, YFSETQ. Here the CDR3 reads CASSSAGTSTDTQYF. CDR3 DNA sequence: TGCGCCAGCAGCTCGGCGGGAACTAGCACAGATACGCAGTATTTT.

This sequence joins TRBV5-4 and TRBJ2-2, with D tentatively TRBD2 (6 bases). Germline values: CDR1 SGHNT, CDR2 YYREEE (reference sequence). V gave up 4 bases and J gave up 1 base, with 14 bases separating them. The CDR3 consists of 16 residues. This CDR3 reads CASSLSWTMNTGELFF. The CDR3 DNA is TGTGCCAGCAGCCTTTCTTGGACTATGAACACCGGGGAGCTGTTTTTT. Looking up the rest from reference TRBV5-4 and TRBJ2-2 gives the full variable domain: ETGVTQSPTHLIKTRGQQVTLRCSSQSGHNTVSWYQQALGQGPQFIFQYYREEENGRGNFPPRFSGLQFPNYSSELNVNALELDDSALYLCASSLSWTMNTGELFFGEGSRLTVL.

This clone was seen just once. The chain recombines TRBV7-2 with TRBJ2-4; 7 nucleotides match TRBD2. V shed 3 bases and J 8 bases; nucleotides not matched to a gene: 1. The CDR3 runs 12 residues. CDR1 and CDR2 (germline): SGHTA, FQGNSA. This CDR3 is CASSLGRDIQYF. CDR3 DNA sequence: TGTGCCAGCAGCTTGGGGAGGGACATTCAGTACTTC. Filled out from reference TRBV7-2 and TRBJ2-4, the complete variable domain reads GAGVSQSPSNKVTEKGKDVELRCDPISGHTALYWYRQSLGQGLEFLIYFQGNSAPDKSGLPSDRFSAERTGGSVSTLTIQRTQQEDSAVYLCASSLGRDIQYFGAGTRLSVL.

The gene calls are TRBV28 and TRBJ1-5; maybe TRBD1 (6 bases). CDR1 is MDHEN, CDR2 SYDVKM, per germline. Trimming cost V 7 bases and J 2 bases, with 15 bases left between them. The CDR3 is 15 amino acids. CDR3 protein: CASMGPRGRNQPQHF. CDR3 DNA sequence: TGTGCCAGCATGGGCCCCAGGGGCCGCAATCAGCCCCAGCATTTT.

The rearrangement uses TRBV2 and TRBJ2-4; D is possibly TRBD1 (5 bases). Germline V lookup: CDR1 SNHLY, CDR2 FYNNEI. CDR3 length equals 15 residues. V shed 6 bases and J shed 5 bases, with 17 bases lying between them. The CDR3 is CASRSRSPGQNIQYF. DNA of the CDR3: TGTGCCAGCAGGTCGCGGTCTCCAGGGCAAAACATTCAGTACTTC.

The gene calls are TRBV5-1 and TRBJ2-7, with a possible D match to TRBD1 (5 bases). This CDR3 region has 16 residues. Germline-derived CDR1 and CDR2 are SGHRS and YFSETQ. Trimming removed 0 bases from V and 2 bases from J, with 15 bases in between. CDR3 protein: CASSLGLGQGAYEQYF. In DNA, the CDR3 is TGCGCCAGCAGCTTGGGTCTCGGGCAGGGCGCCTACGAGCAGTACTTC.

This chain connects TRBV19 to TRBJ2-7; 9 bases are shared with TRBD2. The CDR3 loop spans 15 amino acids. Losses at the gene ends were 5 bases for V and 6 bases for J; bases not matched to a gene: 11. From germline, CDR1 is LNHDA and CDR2 SQIVND (reference sequence). CDR3 DNA: TGTGCCAGTAGTGGGGCAGCGGGAGGCTTTGTCGAGCAGTACTTC. Its translation is CASSGAAGGFVEQYF.

This sequence joins TRBV28 and TRBJ2-1; 13 nucleotides agree with TRBD2. Losses at the gene ends were 3 bases for V and 10 bases for J; bases not matched to a gene: 6. The CDR3 consists of 15 residues. Per the germline V gene, CDR1 is MDHEN and CDR2 is SYDVKM. CDR3 nucleotides: TGTGCCAGCAGTTTGACGACTAGCGGGAGGTTGGAGCAGTTCTTC. Amino acids: CASSLTTSGRLEQFF.

The chain joins TRBV28 to TRBJ2-7, with D tentatively TRBD2 (6 bases). The V and J ends lost 7 bases and 7 bases respectively, with 20 bases between them. CDR1 is MDHEN, CDR2 SYDVKM, per germline. CDR3 length equals 14 residues. CDR3 DNA: TGTGCCAGCAAGACTCACGCGGGGAGTGGGGAGCAGTACTTC. It specifies CASKTHAGSGEQYF.

This sequence joins TRBV7-7 and TRBJ2-7; tentatively, D is TRBD2 (6 bases). CDR1 SSHAT and CDR2 FNYEAQ come from the germline V gene (reference sequence). The CDR3 contains 16 residues. Trimming stripped 0 bases from V and 3 bases from J, with 15 bases between. Written as DNA, the CDR3 is TGTGCCAGCAGCTTAGCTCGGGCGGGATTTTTCTACGAGCAGTACTTC. Translated, it gives CASSLARAGFFYEQYF.

V is TRBV19 and J is TRBJ2-1; D uncertain. V was shortened by 3 bases and J by 7 bases, with 7 bases between the two germline ends. Germline CDR1 and CDR2: LNHDA and SQIVND (reference sequence). The CDR3 runs to 12 residues. The CDR3 loop reads CASSIQRNEQFF. The DNA for the CDR3 is TGTGCCAGTAGTATCCAGAGGAATGAGCAGTTCTTC.

The chain uses TRBV11-2 and TRBJ2-7; possible D gene TRBD1, 6 bases. Germline V gene sequence: CDR1 SGHAT, CDR2 FQNNGV. The CDR3 contains 16 residues. V lost 5 bases and J lost 3, with 20 bases in between. The CDR3 bases are TGTGCCAGCAGCAATTTTCATGGACAGAGAATCTACGAGCAGTACTTC. Translated: CASSNFHGQRIYEQYF.

This chain uses TRBV28 with TRBJ1-2; perhaps TRBD1 as D (5 bases). The germline V and J ends were trimmed by 2 bases and 7 bases, with 11 bases remaining between them. The CDR3 length is 13 residues. Germline V gene lookup returns CDR1 MDHEN and CDR2 SYDVKM. The CDR3 region is CASSLQGLRGYTF. The CDR3 DNA sequence: TGTGCCAGCAGTTTACAGGGTCTACGTGGCTACACCTTC.

J is TRBJ1-2 and V is TRBV7-9, with no clear D. The CDR3 runs 14 residues. Between the trimmed V and J ends, which lost 2 bases and 5 bases, there was a span of 12 bases. Germline loops: CDR1 SEHNR, CDR2 FQNEAQ (reference sequence). CDR3 region: CASSLIEGRYGYTF. DNA for the CDR3: TGTGCCAGCAGCTTAATTGAAGGGAGATATGGCTACACCTTC.

The rearrangement joins TRBV2 to TRBJ2-7; 9 bases line up with TRBD1. With V trimmed by 5 bases and J by 2 bases, 10 bases remained unmatched. Germline CDR1 SNHLY, CDR2 FYNNEI. The CDR3 runs to 16 residues. Here the CDR3 reads CASSHPGTGTTYEQYF. In nucleotides, the CDR3 is TGTGCCAGCAGTCATCCCGGGACAGGGACAACCTACGAGCAGTACTTC.

V gene TRBV11-3 combines with J gene TRBJ2-3; 8 nucleotides line up with TRBD1. Germline V gene data show CDR1 as SGHNT and CDR2 as YENEEA. Trimming cost V 0 bases and J 1 base; bases outside gene matches: 6. The CDR3 is 17 amino acids. The CDR3 DNA reads as TGTGCCAGCAGCTTAGAATCTCAGGGGGCAGGCACAGATACGCAGTATTTT. It translates to CASSLESQGAGTDTQYF.

The V and J genes are TRBV5-1 and TRBJ1-3, with D tentatively TRBD1 (5 bases). The V gene lost 8 bases and the J gene lost 4 bases, with 19 bases spanning the gap. This CDR3 comprises 15 residues. Germline CDR1 is SGHRS and CDR2 is YFSETQ. CDR3 coding DNA: TGCGCCAGTCGTGAAGCGGGGCTGGCAGGAAACACCATATATTTT. It translates to CASREAGLAGNTIYF. Full variable domain (remainder filled in from reference TRBV5-1 and TRBJ1-3): KAGVTQTPRYLIKTRGQQVTLSCSPISGHRSVSWYQQTPGQGLQFLFEYFSETQRNKGNFPGRFSGRQFSNSRSEMNVSTLELGDSALYLCASREAGLAGNTIYFGEGSWLTVV.

The rearrangement uses TRBV5-4 and TRBJ2-6; tentative D call: TRBD2 (6 bases). This CDR3 has 16 amino acids. The V gene's germline CDR1 is SGHNT and CDR2 YYREEE (reference sequence). The ends were cut back, 0 bases at V and 2 bases at J, with 9 bases in the middle. CDR3 loop: CASSLVGGTGANVLTF. The CDR3 DNA reads TGTGCCAGCAGCTTGGTTGGAGGGACTGGGGCCAACGTCCTGACTTTC.

This clone appeared a few times. The chain combines TRBV5-1 with TRBJ2-7; D not resolved. Trimming pared 3 bases from V and 5 bases from J, leaving 12 bases between. The CDR3 is 13 residues long. From germline, CDR1 is SGHRS and CDR2 YFSETQ. DNA of the CDR3: TGCGCCAGCAGCTCCCAGGTGTCCCACGAGCAGTACTTC. Encoded protein: CASSSQVSHEQYF.

The V and J genes are TRBV29-1 and TRBJ2-2; TRBD2 is a possible D gene (5 bases). Germline lookup yields CDR1 SQVTM and CDR2 ANQGSEA. Between the trimmed V and J ends, which lost 4 bases and 5 bases, there was a span of 8 bases. The CDR3 covers 12 residues. The CDR3 DNA sequence: TGCAGCGTTGCGACTAAAACCGGGGAGCTGTTTTTT. This sequence encodes CSVATKTGELFF.

J is TRBJ2-1 and V is TRBV2; a possible D gene is TRBD1 (6 bases). V shed 6 bases and J shed 6 bases, with 6 bases lying between them. Germline V gene data show CDR1 as SNHLY and CDR2 as FYNNEI. The CDR3 sequence is 11 residues long. The CDR3 DNA is TGTGCCAGCAGGGACAGCAATGAGCAGTTCTTC. Residues: CASRDSNEQFF.

The chain uses TRBV30 and TRBJ1-5; perhaps TRBD1 as D (5 bases). CDR3 length equals 13 residues. V was trimmed by 2 bases and J by 1 base, leaving 6 bases between them. CDR1 GTSNPN and CDR2 SVGIG come from the germline V gene (reference sequence). CDR3 protein: CAWSPGSNQPQHF. DNA for the CDR3: TGTGCCTGGAGTCCAGGGAGCAATCAGCCCCAGCATTTT.